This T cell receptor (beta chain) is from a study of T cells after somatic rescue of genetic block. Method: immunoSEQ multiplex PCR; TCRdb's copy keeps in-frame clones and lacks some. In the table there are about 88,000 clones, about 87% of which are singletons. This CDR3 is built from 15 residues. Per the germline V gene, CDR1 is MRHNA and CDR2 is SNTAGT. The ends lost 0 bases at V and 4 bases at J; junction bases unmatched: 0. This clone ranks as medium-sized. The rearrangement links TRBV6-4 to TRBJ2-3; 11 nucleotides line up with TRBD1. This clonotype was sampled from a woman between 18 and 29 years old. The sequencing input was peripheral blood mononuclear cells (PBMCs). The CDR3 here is CASSDSGQGADTQYF. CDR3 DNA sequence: TGTGCCAGCAGTGACTCGGGACAGGGGGCAGATACGCAGTATTTT.